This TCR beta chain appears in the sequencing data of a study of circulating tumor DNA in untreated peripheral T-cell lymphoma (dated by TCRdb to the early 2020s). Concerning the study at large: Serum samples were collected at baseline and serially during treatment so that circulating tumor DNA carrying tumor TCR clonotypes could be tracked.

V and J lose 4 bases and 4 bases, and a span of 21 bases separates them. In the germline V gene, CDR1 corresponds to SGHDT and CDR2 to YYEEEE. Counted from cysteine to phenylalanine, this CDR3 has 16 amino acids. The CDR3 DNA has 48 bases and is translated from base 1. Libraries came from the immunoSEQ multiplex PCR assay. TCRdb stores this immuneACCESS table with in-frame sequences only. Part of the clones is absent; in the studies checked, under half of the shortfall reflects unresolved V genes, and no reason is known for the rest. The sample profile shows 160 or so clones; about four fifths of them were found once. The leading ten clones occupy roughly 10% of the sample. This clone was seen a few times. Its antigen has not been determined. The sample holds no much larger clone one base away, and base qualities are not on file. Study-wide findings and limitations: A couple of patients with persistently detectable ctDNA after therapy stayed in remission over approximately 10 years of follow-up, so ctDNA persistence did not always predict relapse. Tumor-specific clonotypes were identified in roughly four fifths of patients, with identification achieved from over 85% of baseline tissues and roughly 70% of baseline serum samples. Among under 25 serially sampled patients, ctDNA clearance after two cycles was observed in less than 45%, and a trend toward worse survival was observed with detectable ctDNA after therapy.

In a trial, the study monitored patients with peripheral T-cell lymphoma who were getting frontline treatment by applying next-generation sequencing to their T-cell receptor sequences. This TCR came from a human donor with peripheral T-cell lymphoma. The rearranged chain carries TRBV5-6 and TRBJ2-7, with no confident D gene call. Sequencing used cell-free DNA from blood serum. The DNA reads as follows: TGTGCCAGCAGCCGCCCGGGCAGCCCTCTTTCTTACGAGCAGTACTTC. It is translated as CASSRPGSPLSYEQYF.